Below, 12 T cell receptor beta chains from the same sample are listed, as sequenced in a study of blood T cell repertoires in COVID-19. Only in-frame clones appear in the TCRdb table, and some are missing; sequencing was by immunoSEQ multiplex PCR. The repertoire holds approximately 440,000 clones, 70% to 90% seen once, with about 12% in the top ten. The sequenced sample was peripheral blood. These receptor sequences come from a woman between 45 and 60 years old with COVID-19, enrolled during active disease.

This CDR3 is CASSEGQGGNYGYTF. CDR3 bases: TGTGCCAGCAGCGAGGGACAGGGGGGCAACTATGGCTACACCTTC. The rearrangement uses TRBV5-5 and TRBJ1-2; TRBD1 aligns across 11 bases. Trimming removed 4 bases from V and 2 bases from J; junction bases left unmatched: 4. The germline V gene has CDR1 SGHKS and CDR2 YYEKEE (reference sequence). The CDR3 has 15 amino acids.

CDR3: CASSLDSGGSWLAYEQYF. The CDR3 DNA follows: TGTGCCAGCAGCTTAGATAGCGGGGGCTCCTGGCTGGCCTACGAGCAGTACTTC. The J gene is TRBJ2-7, the V gene TRBV11-2; 9 bases are shared with TRBD2. The V segment lost 0 bases and the J segment 2 bases; nucleotides outside the gene matches: 11. Germline V gene data show CDR1 as SGHAT and CDR2 as FQNNGV. This CDR3 has 18 amino acids.

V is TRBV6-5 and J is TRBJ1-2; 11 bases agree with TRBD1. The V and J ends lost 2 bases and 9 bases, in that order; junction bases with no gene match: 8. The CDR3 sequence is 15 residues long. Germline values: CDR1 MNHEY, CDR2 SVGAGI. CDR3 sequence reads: CASSYAGQGGPRYTF. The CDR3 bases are TGTGCCAGCAGTTACGCGGGACAGGGGGGCCCCCGCTACACCTTC.

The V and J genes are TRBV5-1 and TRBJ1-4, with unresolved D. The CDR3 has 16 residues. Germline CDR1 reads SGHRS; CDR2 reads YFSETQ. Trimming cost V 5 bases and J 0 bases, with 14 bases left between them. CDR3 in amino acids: CASRGGNLATNEKLFF. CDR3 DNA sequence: TGCGCCAGCAGAGGCGGGAATCTCGCAACTAATGAAAAACTGTTTTTT.

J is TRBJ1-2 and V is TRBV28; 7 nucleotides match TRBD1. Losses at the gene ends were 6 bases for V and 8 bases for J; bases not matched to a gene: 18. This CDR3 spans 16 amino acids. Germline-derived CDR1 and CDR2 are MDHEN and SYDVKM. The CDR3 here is CASRQTIYRGGNGYTF. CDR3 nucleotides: TGTGCCAGCAGACAAACTATTTACAGGGGCGGGAACGGCTACACCTTC.

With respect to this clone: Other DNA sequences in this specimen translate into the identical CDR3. The chain's CDR3 is CASSLDRANTEAFF. Here the CDR3 DNA reads TGCGCCAGCAGCTTGGACAGGGCGAACACTGAAGCTTTCTTT. The chain uses TRBV5-1 and TRBJ1-1; a weak D match, TRBD1 (6 bases). CDR1 SGHRS and CDR2 YFSETQ come from the germline V gene. The CDR3 extends over 14 amino acids. Trimming cost V 0 bases and J 1 base, with 7 bases left between them.

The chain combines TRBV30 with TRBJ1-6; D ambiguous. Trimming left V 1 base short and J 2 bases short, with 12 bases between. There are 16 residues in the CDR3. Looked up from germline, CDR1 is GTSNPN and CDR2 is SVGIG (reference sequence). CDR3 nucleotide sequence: TGTGCCTGGAGTGCCGGGAGGGCCACCTATAATTCACCCCTCCACTTT. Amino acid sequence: CAWSAGRATYNSPLHF.

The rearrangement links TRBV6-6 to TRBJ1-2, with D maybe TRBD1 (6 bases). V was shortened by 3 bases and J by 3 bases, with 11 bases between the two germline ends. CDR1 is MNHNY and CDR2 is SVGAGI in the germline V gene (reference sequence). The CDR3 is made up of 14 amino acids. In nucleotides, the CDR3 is TGTGCCAGCAGTTATAGGACAGCGCACTATGGCTACACCTTC. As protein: CASSYRTAHYGYTF.

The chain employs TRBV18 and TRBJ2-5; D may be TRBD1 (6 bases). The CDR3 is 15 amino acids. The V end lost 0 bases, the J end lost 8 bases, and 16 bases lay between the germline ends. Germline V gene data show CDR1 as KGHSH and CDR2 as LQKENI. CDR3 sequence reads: CASSPPTGPLETQYF. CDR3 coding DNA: TGTGCCAGCTCACCACCGACAGGACCCCTTGAAACCCAGTACTTC. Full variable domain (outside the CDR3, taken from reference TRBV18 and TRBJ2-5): NAGVMQNPRHLVRRRGQEARLRCSPMKGHSHVYWYRQLPEEGLKFMVYLQKENIIDESGMPKERFSAEFPKEGPSILRIQQVVRGDSAAYFCASSPPTGPLETQYFGPGTRLLVL.

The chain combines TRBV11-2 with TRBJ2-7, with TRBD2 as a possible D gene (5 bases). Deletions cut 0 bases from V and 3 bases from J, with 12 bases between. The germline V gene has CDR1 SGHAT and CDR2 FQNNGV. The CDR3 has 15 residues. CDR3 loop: CASSLDPGNYYEQYF. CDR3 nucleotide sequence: TGTGCCAGCAGCTTAGACCCCGGGAACTACTACGAGCAGTACTTC.

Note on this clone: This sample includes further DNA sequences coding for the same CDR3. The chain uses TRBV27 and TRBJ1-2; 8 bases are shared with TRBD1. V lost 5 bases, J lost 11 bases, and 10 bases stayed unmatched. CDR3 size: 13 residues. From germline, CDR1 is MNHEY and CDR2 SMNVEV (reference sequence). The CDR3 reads CASSLAGQGRYTF. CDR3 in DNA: TGTGCCAGCAGTCTCGCCGGACAGGGAAGATACACCTTC.

CDR3 loop: CATGTGVNTEAFF. The CDR3 nucleotides read TGTGCCACCGGGACAGGGGTGAACACTGAAGCTTTCTTT. This chain links TRBV19 with TRBJ1-1; 10 nucleotides align to TRBD1. J gave up 0 bases and V 10 bases, and 2 bases lay outside the gene matches. Looked up from germline, CDR1 is LNHDA and CDR2 is SQIVND (reference sequence). This CDR3 has 13 amino acids.